Below are 26 T cell receptor beta chains sequenced from a single sample in a study of T cells in Graves' hyperthyroidism and ophthalmopathy. Regions amplified from RNA transcripts were the TCR beta CDR3 regions. With the HTBI primer set, the TCR CDR3 went through a first round of RT-PCR. TCRdb reprocessed the multiplex PCR reads with MiXCR, giving one entry per CDR3 protein. The sample lists approximately 410,000 distinct CDR3 sequences; roughly 13% were seen once. Specimen: blood. These receptors were obtained from a woman between 18 and 29 years old with Graves' hyperthyroidism.

This clonotype has at least ten counts. The CDR3 region is CASSYRGGAETQYF. The CDR3 region has the DNA TGTGCCAGCAGTTACCGTGGGGGCGCGGAGACCCAGTACTTC. V is TRBV6-6 and J is TRBJ2-5; possible D gene TRBD1, 6 bases. The CDR3 runs 14 residues. The V gene's germline CDR1 is MNHNY and CDR2 SVGAGI (reference sequence). Trimming cost V 2 bases and J 5 bases, with 12 bases left between them.

The sample holds many counts of this clonotype. The chain couples TRBV7-8 to TRBJ1-5, with a tentative D call TRBD1 (5 bases). The V gene's germline CDR1 is SGHVS and CDR2 FQNEAQ. This CDR3 spans 16 amino acids. V was shortened by 0 bases and J by 3 bases, with 12 bases between the two germline ends. The CDR3 loop is CASSLAPGGNNQPQHF. CDR3 coding DNA: TGTGCCAGCAGCTTAGCGCCGGGGGGAAACAATCAGCCCCAGCATTTT.

The chain uses TRBV3-1 and TRBJ2-2, with 7 bases lining up with TRBD2. The length of the CDR3 is 15 residues. Looked up from germline, CDR1 is LGHDT and CDR2 is YNNKEL (reference sequence). After removal of 1 base from V and 4 bases from J, the junction contained 3 bases not matched to a gene. The CDR3 DNA is TGTGCCAGCAGCCAAGGATGGGGGGGCACCGGGGAGCTGTTTTTT. Translated: CASSQGWGGTGELFF. The full variable domain, its missing parts supplied by reference TRBV3-1 and TRBJ2-2, is DTAVSQTPKYLVTQMGNDKSIKCEQNLGHDTMYWYKQDSKKFLKIMFSYNNKELIINETVPNRFSPKSPDKAHLNLHINSLELGDSAVYFCASSQGWGGTGELFFGEGSRLTVL.

Many counts were recorded for this clonotype. The chain joins TRBV28 to TRBJ2-3; D gene unclear. V lost 4 bases and J lost 4, with 6 bases in between. The CDR3 runs 12 residues. Per the germline V gene, CDR1 is MDHEN and CDR2 is SYDVKM. The CDR3 bases are TGTGCCAGCAGTTGGGTTTCAGATACGCAGTATTTT. Translation: CASSWVSDTQYF.

This chain connects TRBV20-1 to TRBJ1-2; D is unresolved. The CDR3 has 15 amino acids. Germline CDR1 and CDR2: DFQATT and SNEGSKA (reference sequence). V was trimmed by 0 bases and J by 4 bases, leaving 15 bases between them. The CDR3 protein is CSARDPGSPLYGYTF. CDR3 nucleotides: TGCAGTGCTAGAGATCCCGGAAGTCCCCTCTATGGCTACACCTTC.

This clonotype was detected ten times or more. DNA of the CDR3: TGCAGTGCTAGAGATCGATTGCGACAGCAATCCTACGAGCAGTACTTC. It encodes CSARDRLRQQSYEQYF. The chain carries TRBV20-1 and TRBJ2-7, with TRBD1 as a possible D gene (5 bases). The ends were cut back, 0 bases at V and 1 base at J, with 16 bases in the middle. The germline V gene has CDR1 DFQATT and CDR2 SNEGSKA (reference sequence). This CDR3 comprises 16 residues.

This clonotype was seen ten or more times. CDR3 protein: CASSVPGQGRGIQPQHF. CDR3 DNA sequence: TGCGCCAGCAGTGTTCCGGGACAGGGTCGGGGGATTCAGCCCCAGCATTTT. The chain is built from TRBV10-2 and TRBJ1-5; 9 bases map to TRBD1. Losses at the gene ends were 4 bases for V and 6 bases for J; bases not matched to a gene: 13. Germline lookup yields CDR1 WSHSY and CDR2 SAAADI. This CDR3 region has 17 residues.

The V gene is TRBV4-1, the J gene TRBJ1-4, with D hard to call. Trimming left V 8 bases short and J 8 bases short, with 24 bases between. The CDR3 has 16 residues. Germline V lookup: CDR1 MGHRA, CDR2 YSYEKL. This chain's CDR3 is CASGVHSRIEGEKLFF. The CDR3 DNA sequence: TGCGCCAGCGGCGTACATTCGAGGATCGAGGGAGAAAAACTGTTTTTT.

This clonotype was counted ten times or more. The rearrangement links TRBV30 to TRBJ1-6; 8 bases are a match to TRBD1. There are 14 residues in the CDR3. Germline assignment: CDR1 GTSNPN and CDR2 SVGIG (reference sequence). V lost 3 bases to trimming and J lost 7 bases; unmatched junction nucleotides: 5. CDR3 coding DNA: TGTGCCTGGAGATTAAGACAGGGGAATTCACCCCTCCACTTT. It specifies CAWRLRQGNSPLHF.

The table lists this clonotype with many counts. The J gene is TRBJ1-1, the V gene TRBV6-1; D possibly corresponds to TRBD1 (5 bases). The CDR3 covers 15 residues. Germline V gene sequence: CDR1 MNHNS, CDR2 SASEGT. V lost 3 bases and J lost 2, with 13 bases in between. CDR3 coding DNA: TGTGCCAGCAGTGACAGGGCCACCCCCAACACTGAAGCTTTCTTT. Translating it yields CASSDRATPNTEAFF.

The chain recombines TRBV4-1 with TRBJ2-2, with 8 bases fitting TRBD2. Losses at the gene ends were 1 base for V and 4 bases for J; bases not matched to a gene: 2. This CDR3 has 15 amino acids. CDR1 and CDR2 from the germline V gene are MGHRA and YSYEKL. The CDR3 sequence is CASSQVRGGTGELFF. The CDR3 DNA reads as TGCGCCAGCAGCCAAGTACGGGGGGGCACCGGGGAGCTGTTTTTT.

This clonotype occurred a few times. This may arise from a read error, as a much more abundant clone is one base away. This rearrangement joins TRBV20-1 to TRBJ2-7; 8 bases align to TRBD1. Germline CDR1 DFQATT, CDR2 SNEGSKA (reference sequence). The CDR3 sequence is 12 residues long. CDR3 residues: CSASRTGNEQHF. CDR3 sequence (DNA): TGCAGTGCTAGCCGGACAGGGAACGAGCAGCACTTC.

This clonotype has at least ten counts. V is TRBV12-3 or TRBV12-4 and J is TRBJ2-3; 12 positions agree with TRBD2. After removal of 6 bases from V and 3 bases from J, the junction contained 7 bases not matched to a gene. The CDR3 is 16 residues long. The CDR3 coding sequence is TGTGCCAGCAGGGATGGACTAGCGGGAAGAACAGATACGCAGTATTTT. This translates into CASRDGLAGRTDTQYF.

This clonotype was recorded at least ten times. The rearrangement links TRBV6-1 to TRBJ2-5; 9 bases are shared with TRBD1. This CDR3 contains 14 residues. With V trimmed by 7 bases and J by 4 bases, 7 bases remained unmatched. Germline V lookup: CDR1 MNHNS, CDR2 SASEGT. CDR3 in DNA: TGTGCCAGCAAGGAGGACAGGGGACCAGAGACCCAGTACTTC. Translated: CASKEDRGPETQYF.

In this sample, this clonotype turned up many times. The chain carries TRBV10-3 and TRBJ2-1; D is ambiguous. CDR3 length equals 14 residues. The germline V gene encodes CDR1 ENHRY and CDR2 SYGVKD. V was cut by 0 bases and J by 5 bases, with 8 bases left in between. The CDR3 spells CAISESGSDNEQFF. The CDR3 DNA is TGTGCCATCAGTGAGTCTGGCTCTGACAATGAGCAGTTCTTC.

This clonotype was seen a few times. The chain carries TRBV29-1 and TRBJ1-3; D call uncertain. The CDR3 has 13 amino acids. V was clipped by 3 bases and J by 2 bases, with 8 bases between them. Germline V CDR1 and CDR2: SQVTM, ANQGSEA. The CDR3 DNA reads TGCAGCGTTGAGGGGAATCCTGGAAACACCATATATTTT. The encoded protein is CSVEGNPGNTIYF.

The table lists this clonotype with a few counts. A read error may produce the germline difference seen at one junction end. The chain recombines TRBV7-7 with TRBJ2-6; D call uncertain. The CDR3 consists of 14 residues. From germline, CDR1 is SSHAT and CDR2 FNYEAQ (reference sequence). The CDR3 loop is CASSPGTGANVLTF. CDR3 nucleotide sequence: TGTGCTAGCAGCCCCGGAACTGGGGCCAACGTCCTGACTTTC.

The chain links TRBV14 to TRBJ2-5, with TRBD2 as a possible D gene (5 bases). The length of the CDR3 is 17 residues. Trimming left V 1 base short and J 4 bases short, with 19 bases between. In germline, CDR1 is SGHDN, CDR2 FVKESK. DNA for the CDR3: TGTGCCAGCAGCCAAGGTGACGGGATCGTTTGGGCAGAGACCCAGTACTTC. Protein: CASSQGDGIVWAETQYF.

The rearrangement uses TRBV7-2 and TRBJ2-2, with D possibly being TRBD1 (5 bases). Germline V lookup: CDR1 SGHTA, CDR2 FQGNSA. The CDR3 totals 13 residues. V shed 5 bases and J shed 5 bases, with 9 bases lying between them. The CDR3 region has the DNA TGTGCCAGCAGCACCCAGGGTACCGGGGAGCTGTTTTTT. It codes for CASSTQGTGELFF.

This clonotype was seen many times. The chain joins TRBV12-3 or TRBV12-4 to TRBJ2-1; 7 bases align to TRBD2. CDR3 length equals 12 residues. V lost 5 bases and J lost 12; bases outside the gene matches: 7. In DNA form, the CDR3 reads TGTGCCAGCAGTCCGGGGACTATTGTGCAGTTCTTC. This encodes CASSPGTIVQFF.

This chain connects TRBV4-3 to TRBJ1-3, with a possible D match to TRBD1 (5 bases). V shed 0 bases and J shed 0 bases, with 15 bases lying between them. CDR3 length equals 18 residues. In germline, CDR1 is LGHNA, CDR2 YSLEER. The CDR3 coding sequence is TGCGCCAGCAGCCAAGATGCGGGGGTCTTGGGCTCTGGAAACACCATATATTTT. As protein: CASSQDAGVLGSGNTIYF.

The genes are TRBV25-1 and TRBJ2-1; D not resolved. This CDR3 contains 16 residues. Germline V lookup: CDR1 MGHDK, CDR2 SYGVNS. V lost 5 bases and J 0 bases, leaving 14 bases between the germline ends. The CDR3 sequence: CASSPSTASSYNEQFF. The CDR3 DNA sequence: TGTGCCAGCAGTCCCTCGACTGCGAGCTCCTACAATGAGCAGTTCTTC. The variable domain in full, with the rest retrieved from reference TRBV25-1 and TRBJ2-1, is EADIYQTPRYLVIGTGKKITLECSQTMGHDKMYWYQQDPGMELHLIHYSYGVNSTEKGDLSSESTVSRIRTEHFPLTLESARPSHTSQYLCASSPSTASSYNEQFFGPGTRLTVL.

This clonotype was found many times. The chain recombines TRBV30 with TRBJ1-1, with 9 bases aligning to TRBD1. V lost 1 base to trimming and J lost 1 base; unmatched junction nucleotides: 4. The germline V gene has CDR1 GTSNPN and CDR2 SVGIG (reference sequence). This CDR3 has 15 amino acids. As DNA, the CDR3 is TGTGCCTGGAGTGCCGGGACAGGGCCGAACACTGAAGCTTTCTTT. Translated: CAWSAGTGPNTEAFF.

This clonotype was recorded many times. The V call is TRBV11-2, the J call TRBJ2-1; 10 bases agree with TRBD2. Unmatched junction bases numbered 10, after V lost 0 bases and J lost 8 bases. Germline V gene data show CDR1 as SGHAT and CDR2 as FQNNGV. The CDR3 is made up of 17 amino acids. In nucleotides, the CDR3 is TGTGCCAGCAGCTTAGATGGCAGCGGGAGGGCCCAAGATGAGCAGTTCTTC. It codes for CASSLDGSGRAQDEQFF. Drawing the rest from reference TRBV11-2 and TRBJ2-1, the complete variable domain is EAGVAQSPRYKIIEKRQSVAFWCNPISGHATLYWYQQILGQGPKLLIQFQNNGVVDDSQLPKDRFSAERLKGVDSTLKIQPAKLEDSAVYLCASSLDGSGRAQDEQFFGPGTRLTVL.

In its sample, this clonotype was seen many times. This rearrangement joins TRBV11-2 to TRBJ1-1; D perhaps matches TRBD1 (5 bases). The length of the CDR3 is 17 residues. Germline values: CDR1 SGHAT, CDR2 FQNNGV. V was clipped by 3 bases and J by 0 bases, with 17 bases between them. CDR3: CASSFGGVAMVNTEAFF. Written as DNA, the CDR3 is TGTGCCAGCAGCTTTGGGGGGGTGGCGATGGTGAACACTGAAGCTTTCTTT.

The chain recombines TRBV20-1 with TRBJ2-1, with unresolved D. Germline assignment: CDR1 DFQATT and CDR2 SNEGSKA (reference sequence). The CDR3 spans 11 residues. Trimming pared 3 bases from V and 9 bases from J, leaving 9 bases between. CDR3 residues: CSASLFGEQFF. The CDR3 DNA sequence: TGCAGTGCTAGCCTTTTTGGTGAGCAGTTCTTC.